This entry features one TCR beta chain sequence. This clonotype showed up just a few times. Its antigen is currently not known. The record has no base qualities; no much larger clone is one base away. These data originate in a study of T cells in Graves' hyperthyroidism and ophthalmopathy (dated 2019 in TCRdb). For the study in its entirety: Peripheral blood samples were taken at the time of initial diagnosis, prior to any treatment. A discovery cohort of fewer than 110 patients, about 40 with Graves' ophthalmopathy and more than 55 with stable Graves' hyperthyroidism, was used to find distinguishing TCR V-J signatures. After blood sampling, hyperthyroidism patients were treated with methimazole at a starting dose of 30 mg daily, and ophthalmopathy patients were treated with high-dose intravenous methylprednisolone. The paper describes TCR Vbeta CDR3 sequencing of some 130 peripheral blood samples, made up of roughly 40 ophthalmopathy patients, some 80 hyperthyroidism patients and roughly 17 progressor patients. Thyroid tissue and blood T-cell repertoires from about six Graves' hyperthyroidism patients were also compared in the study. Whether ophthalmopathy could be predicted prospectively was tested in an independent validation cohort made up of about 20 hyperthyroidism patients plus 17 patients who later progressed to ophthalmopathy. The 75 to 100 discovery patients were divided at random into training and test sets in a 7:3 ratio. Study-level results and caveats: Most expanded thyroid clonotypes (frequency above 0.001) were also found in blood, which suggests that blood repertoires may mirror thyroid immune responses. In validation, the model predicted progression to ophthalmopathy a median of approximately 6.6 months before onset, with approximately 71% sensitivity and about 72% specificity. A model built on a 13 V-J signature distinguished ophthalmopathy from stable hyperthyroidism, reaching 85% to 90% sensitivity and 81% to 83% specificity in cross-validation and 80%/75% in testing. No statistical method was used to set the sample size in advance, and investigators knew the group allocation.

Counted from cysteine to phenylalanine, this CDR3 has 16 amino acids. Solely the CDR3 DNA is kept, with 48 bases framed from the first base. The germline V gene (reference sequence) gives CDR1 as LNHDA and CDR2 as SQIVND. V was cut back by 7 bases and J by 1 base, leaving a gap of 16 bases between them. Hyperthyroidism patients were newly diagnosed, had a disease duration of under 2 months, and were aged 18 to 65 years. The study excluded patients with uncontrolled infections, other autoimmune diseases, pregnancy or lactation. Diagnoses were based on clinical symptoms, serum thyroxine and TRAb, thyroid ultrasound and orbital computed tomography. Blood from progressor patients was drawn when they were first diagnosed with hyperthyroidism, before any ophthalmopathy symptoms appeared. Ficoll-Paque density gradient centrifugation was used to isolate PBMCs from around 10 ml of fresh peripheral blood. Patients classed as progressors first received a Graves' hyperthyroidism diagnosis and then went on to develop ophthalmopathy during follow-up. Trizol reagent was used to extract total RNA, and RNA quality was then checked on an Agilent 2100 Bioanalyzer.

The TCR beta CDR3 regions were amplified from RNA transcripts. The TCR CDR3 was subjected to a first round of RT-PCR using the HTBI primer set and the Qiagen OneStep RT-PCR kit. Libraries were constructed in a second round of multiplex PCR, after which size selection and purification were performed. Paired-end sequencing of the libraries was performed with 100 bp reads on an Illumina HiSeq2000. As for the authors' bioinformatics: SOAPnuke was used to process the raw data, removing reads that contained adapters or uncalled bases, had a mean Phred below 15, or lacked an exact match to the constant primer or identifier. High-quality paired reads were merged with COPE v1.2.5, and unique nucleotide sequences were defined as clonotypes. Clonotypes were aligned to IMGT TRBV, TRBD and TRBJ reference segments using MiTCR v1.1. The analysis included only V-J combinations with a frequency above 0.0001, which together covered 99% to 99.2% of the repertoires. The TCS score was defined as F50 (clonal expansion) divided by E x V (chaos), with BLOSUM62-based TCRdist calculated between CDR3 peptides within each V-J. Welch's t-statistics and random forest reduced around 510 V-J features to about 12, which were used in a naive Bayes classifier (R e1071). The public sequencing data were trimmed at Q25 with fastp and processed into clonotypes with MiXCR by TCRdb, which kept only in-frame beta chains. Rows merge per CDR3 protein into single entries with the most common DNA and genes. TCRdb's processing, not the authors' own work, is the source of the V and J calls. Across this sample there are around 290,000 distinct CDR3 sequences, with about an eighth seen only once. Together, the top ten hold almost 8% of the sample.

The clonotype was recovered from a woman in her twenties or thirties with Graves' hyperthyroidism that later progressed to Graves' ophthalmopathy. The specimen was blood. This chain is built from TRBV19 and TRBJ2-2; the D gene is perhaps TRBD1, on 5 matching bases. The nucleotides are TGTGCCAGTATTTCGTACTGGACACTGAACACCGGGGAGCTGTTTTTT. This is translated as CASISYWTLNTGELFF.